The following is a T cell receptor beta chain sequence with its context. Its antigen is not identified. This sample is part of a study of cytomegalovirus exposure and HLA in healthy donors. Sequenced by immunoSEQ multiplex PCR; TCRdb stores in-frame clones only, minus some. The sample has 150,000 or so clones, less than 90% seen once; the top ten hold approximately 20%. This CDR3 is 13 amino acids long. Germline CDR1 reads SGHNT; CDR2 reads YENEEA. Trimming pared 2 bases from V and 5 bases from J, leaving 6 bases between. Whole-study results and caveats: Many donors shared some public TCRs, even though most TCR sequences were rare. The study put around 180 TCR beta chains on its list as cytomegalovirus-associated. In the approximately 130 validation repertoires, about 95% of cluster scores exceeded 0, per a later analysis.

The receptor's source is a man between 18 and 35 years old in good health and CMV-seropositive. The sample consisted of PBMCs. The chain joins TRBV11-3 to TRBJ2-2, with D maybe TRBD2 (5 bases). The CDR3 reads CASSLRGTGELFF. CDR3 bases: TGTGCCAGCAGCTTAAGAGGGACCGGGGAGCTGTTTTTT.